Each of the 18 T cell receptor beta chains below was sequenced from the same sample in a study of early T cells in non-severe SARS-CoV-2 infection (dated by TCRdb to about 2021). Receptor libraries were prepared by 5' RACE. The instrument was a NextSeq 500. TCRdb reprocessing: public reads trimmed at Q25 with fastp, clones called with MiXCR, in-frame beta chains kept. Identical CDR3 protein sequences are pooled into one entry, listed with their most common genes and DNA. The sample profile shows 63,000 or so distinct CDR3 sequences; 10% to 12% of them were found once. The ten largest clones take up 5.7% of the sample. Specimen: whole blood, collected at baseline. The source is an adult who was a healthcare worker with PCR-confirmed SARS-CoV-2 infection or an uninfected control (not recorded which).

V is TRBV5-1 and J is TRBJ2-1; D is unresolved. This CDR3 is 14 amino acids long. Per germline, CDR1 SGHRS and CDR2 YFSETQ. V lost 0 bases to trimming and J lost 4 bases, with 8 bases between them. The CDR3 spells CASSLATDYNEQFF. For the CDR3, the DNA is TGCGCCAGCAGCTTGGCCACAGATTACAATGAGCAGTTCTTC. The variable domain in full, with the rest retrieved from reference TRBV5-1 and TRBJ2-1, is KAGVTQTPRYLIKTRGQQVTLSCSPISGHRSVSWYQQTPGQGLQFLFEYFSETQRNKGNFPGRFSGRQFSNSRSEMNVSTLELGDSALYLCASSLATDYNEQFFGPGTRLTVL.

The chain has TRBV10-3 and TRBJ1-6; no clear D. V was trimmed by 4 bases and J by 0 bases, leaving 4 bases between them. The CDR3 contains 14 residues. Germline loops: CDR1 ENHRY, CDR2 SYGVKD. The CDR3 sequence is CAISASSYNSPLHF. In DNA form, the CDR3 reads TGTGCCATCAGTGCCAGCTCCTATAATTCACCCCTCCACTTT.

The chain carries TRBV12-3 or TRBV12-4 and TRBJ2-2; D call uncertain. The V and J ends lost 7 bases and 5 bases respectively, with 20 bases between them. There are 16 residues in the CDR3. The CDR3 is CASTPDWEKVTGELFF. The CDR3 DNA reads as TGTGCCAGCACCCCCGACTGGGAAAAGGTGACCGGGGAGCTGTTTTTT.

In its sample, this clonotype was seen many times. This chain links TRBV30 with TRBJ1-1; no clear D gene. The CDR3 has 13 residues. Germline CDR1 reads GTSNPN; CDR2 reads SVGIG (reference sequence). Trimming stripped 2 bases from V and 1 base from J, with 8 bases between. The CDR3 spells CAWSPSENTEAFF. CDR3 nucleotide sequence: TGTGCCTGGAGTCCGTCAGAGAACACTGAAGCTTTCTTT.

This sequence joins TRBV3-1 and TRBJ2-5, with 13 bases matching TRBD2. V trimming: 5 bases; J trimming: 6 bases; junction bases outside the gene matches: 12. This CDR3 has 17 residues. Germline V gene data show CDR1 as LGHDT and CDR2 as YNNKEL (reference sequence). The CDR3 nucleotides are TGTGCCAGCAGCGCAGAAGGGACTAGCGGGGTTCGTAAGACCCAGTACTTC. It yields the protein CASSAEGTSGVRKTQYF.

The chain has TRBV2 and TRBJ2-3, with 7 positions matching TRBD2. Trimming removed 5 bases from V and 0 bases from J; junction bases left unmatched: 5. CDR1 and CDR2 from the germline V gene are SNHLY and FYNNEI. The CDR3 loop spans 15 amino acids. The CDR3 spells CASSRTRDSTDTQYF. CDR3 sequence (DNA): TGTGCCAGCAGTCGGACTAGGGATAGCACAGATACGCAGTATTTT.

The rearrangement uses TRBV6-2 or TRBV6-3 and TRBJ2-7; 8 bases align to TRBD1. CDR1 is MNHEY, CDR2 SVGEGT, per germline. The junction had 16 bases not matched to a gene; V was cut back by 5 bases and J by 7 bases. There are 16 residues in the CDR3. CDR3 loop: CASSADPGGAGREQYF. The DNA of the CDR3 is TGTGCCAGCAGTGCAGATCCAGGGGGCGCAGGTAGAGAGCAGTACTTC.

This clonotype has just a few counts. The V gene is TRBV29-1, the J gene TRBJ2-2; 8 bases are shared with TRBD1. The germline V gene has CDR1 SQVTM and CDR2 ANQGSEA. This CDR3 has 14 residues. Unmatched junction bases numbered 4, after V lost 4 bases and J lost 3 bases. The CDR3, as DNA: TGCAGCGTTGCAGGGGGCCTACACACCGGGGAGCTGTTTTTT. As protein: CSVAGGLHTGELFF.

Comments on this clonotype: This clone may be a read error of a much larger clone one base away. V and J are TRBV9 and TRBJ2-3; D gene unclear. V gave up 5 bases and J gave up 5 bases, with 6 bases separating them. The germline gives CDR1 SGDLS, CDR2 YYNGEE. The CDR3 is made up of 11 amino acids. As DNA, the CDR3 is TGTGCCAGCAGTGTTAGAGATACGCAGTATTTT. Translating it yields CASSVRDTQYF. The whole variable domain, remainder taken from reference TRBV9 and TRBJ2-3, is DSGVTQTPKHLITATGQRVTLRCSPRSGDLSVYWYQQSLDQGLQFLIQYYNGEERAKGNILERFSAQQFPDLHSELNLSSLELGDSALYFCASSVRDTQYFGPGTRLTVL.

This clonotype was counted ten times or more. The genes are TRBV5-1 and TRBJ2-3; TRBD2 matches at 12 bases. Germline CDR1 SGHRS, CDR2 YFSETQ. CDR3 length: 17 residues. The V and J ends lost 3 bases and 5 bases, in that order; junction bases with no gene match: 10. The CDR3 coding sequence is TGCGCCAGCAGCTATGGTGGGATGACTAGCGGGGGAGATACGCAGTATTTT. This gives the protein CASSYGGMTSGGDTQYF.

This clonotype was seen repeatedly, ten times or more. The V gene is TRBV11-2, the J gene TRBJ2-5; TRBD2 matches 7 bases. From germline, CDR1 is SGHAT and CDR2 FQNNGV. The junction had 5 bases not matched to a gene; V was cut back by 2 bases and J by 2 bases. The CDR3 spans 15 residues. The CDR3 DNA sequence: TGTGCCAGCAGCTTAATCCGGGGGGTACAAGAGACCCAGTACTTC. This gives the protein CASSLIRGVQETQYF.

V usage is TRBV11-2 and J usage is TRBJ2-3; weak D call: TRBD1 (5 bases). Per the germline V gene, CDR1 is SGHAT and CDR2 is FQNNGV. Trimming shortened V by 3 bases and J by 2 bases, and 12 bases separated the two germline ends. The CDR3 is 15 amino acids. CDR3 coding DNA: TGTGCCAGCAGCTTGCAGGGCCTCCACACAGATACGCAGTATTTT. It codes for CASSLQGLHTDTQYF.

The genes are TRBV9 and TRBJ2-3, with 9 bases that match TRBD2. The V segment lost 0 bases and the J segment 6 bases; nucleotides outside the gene matches: 5. Germline V gives CDR1 SGDLS, CDR2 YYNGEE. The CDR3 extends over 15 amino acids. The CDR3 here is CASSVGQREADTQYF. CDR3 nucleotides: TGTGCCAGCAGCGTAGGTCAGCGGGAGGCTGATACGCAGTATTTT.

There are many counts of this clonotype. CDR3 residues: CASSVWNNQETQYF. CDR3 DNA: TGTGCCAGCAGCGTTTGGAACAACCAAGAGACCCAGTACTTC. The chain employs TRBV9 and TRBJ2-5, with D hard to call. The CDR3 runs to 14 residues. Germline lookup yields CDR1 SGDLS and CDR2 YYNGEE. Trimming took 2 bases from V and 0 from J, leaving 8 bases between them. Together with reference TRBV9 and TRBJ2-5, the CDR3 gives the full variable domain: DSGVTQTPKHLITATGQRVTLRCSPRSGDLSVYWYQQSLDQGLQFLIQYYNGEERAKGNILERFSAQQFPDLHSELNLSSLELGDSALYFCASSVWNNQETQYFGPGTRLLVL.

This clonotype was recorded at least ten times. CDR3 nucleotides: TGTGCCAGCAGCTTAGGGGGGGCGGGAGAGACCCAGTACTTC. Translating it yields CASSLGGAGETQYF. This rearrangement joins TRBV7-8 to TRBJ2-5; either TRBD1 or TRBD2 may supply D (6 bases each). V lost 1 base to trimming and J lost 4 bases, with 10 bases between them. CDR1 is SGHVS and CDR2 is FQNEAQ in the germline V gene. The CDR3 loop spans 14 amino acids.

Notes on this clonotype: Mismatch with germline at one junction end may stem from a read error. V usage is TRBV5-5 and J usage is TRBJ2-1; 10 bases agree with TRBD2. The CDR3 is made up of 14 amino acids. Germline lookup yields CDR1 SGHKS and CDR2 YYEKEE (reference sequence). Here the CDR3 reads CASSLLAGVDEHFF. The CDR3 DNA follows: TGTGCCAGCAGCTTGCTAGCGGGAGTGGATGAGCACTTCTTC.

This clonotype was observed at least ten times. V is TRBV20-1 and J is TRBJ2-7; tentatively, D is TRBD1 (6 bases). The CDR3 runs 12 residues. V was shortened by 5 bases and J by 7 bases, with 15 bases between the two germline ends. In germline, CDR1 is DFQATT, CDR2 SNEGSKA (reference sequence). CDR3 DNA sequence: TGCAGTGCTGCCAGGACAGCTCGTGAGCAGTACTTC. As protein: CSAARTAREQYF.

About this clonotype itself: This may arise from a read error, as a much more abundant clone is one base away. The chain combines TRBV11-2 with TRBJ1-3; 8 bases are shared with TRBD1. CDR3 length: 16 amino acids. CDR1 is SGHAT, CDR2 FQNNGV, per germline. The CDR3 reads CVSSRRTGLMGNTIYF. CDR3 DNA: TGTGTCAGCAGCCGAAGGACAGGGTTAATGGGAAACACCATATATTTT.